Below, 32 T cell receptor beta chains from the same sample are listed, as sequenced in a study of vaccination and CD4 T cells after COVID-19. The treatment denotes: roughly 10-day PBMC culture with coronavirus spike peptide pools or control peptides (ViraFEST assay). From the unexposed donor, CD4+ T cells were collected ahead of the COVID-19 pandemic (2011-2018). The study sequenced cultured CD4+ T cell DNA using the Oncomine TCR Beta short-read assay. It was from cultured CD4+ T cells that genomic DNA was extracted. TCRdb reprocessed the PCR reads via MiXCR and lists one record per CDR3 protein. This repertoire shows 9,900 or so distinct CDR3 sequences, approximately 30% found once; its top ten account for around 14%. Their cognate antigens are unknown. The sample comprised CD4+ T cells from blood, cultured in vitro. The receptors were sampled from a human donor in good health.

Written as DNA, the CDR3 is TGTGCCAGTAGTGAGGGGGCCAGACGAGAGACCCAGTACTTC. Translating it yields CASSEGARRETQYF. The chain couples TRBV19 to TRBJ2-5; 7 bases match TRBD1. The CDR3 is 14 residues long. Losses at the gene ends were 5 bases for V and 4 bases for J; bases not matched to a gene: 7. The germline gives CDR1 LNHDA, CDR2 SQIVND (reference sequence).

This clonotype was counted only a few times. The CDR3 DNA follows: TGTGCCAGTACAGGGTACACTGAAGCTTTCTTT. As protein: CASTGYTEAFF. This chain joins TRBV19 and TRBJ1-1; D might be TRBD1 (5 bases). V was clipped by 7 bases and J by 3 bases, with 6 bases between them. CDR1 LNHDA and CDR2 SQIVND come from the germline V gene (reference sequence). There are 11 residues in the CDR3.

For this clonotype: One junction end does not reproduce the germline sequence, and a read error may be involved. This chain links TRBV20-1 with TRBJ1-1, with TRBD1 matching 8 bases. The CDR3 is 12 residues long. Per germline, CDR1 DFQATT and CDR2 SNEGSKA (reference sequence). The CDR3 sequence: CGGQGAGTEAFF. CDR3 sequence (DNA): TGTGGCGGGCAGGGGGCGGGCACTGAAGCTTTCTTT.

The CDR3 spells CASSLGGLAGGTYEQYF. Written as DNA, the CDR3 is TGTGCCAGCAGCTTAGGGGGACTAGCGGGAGGGACCTACGAGCAGTACTTC. J is TRBJ2-7 and V is TRBV7-2; 16 bases are shared with TRBD2. V was clipped by 1 base and J by 2 bases; unmatched bases: 2. CDR1 is SGHTA, CDR2 FQGNSA, per germline. CDR3 length equals 17 residues.

This clonotype has more than one count but fewer than ten. The V call is TRBV5-4, the J call TRBJ1-2; D is perhaps TRBD1 (6 bases). The V end was cut by 0 bases, the J end by 5 bases, with 14 bases between. CDR3 length equals 15 residues. Germline V gene lookup returns CDR1 SGHNT and CDR2 YYREEE (reference sequence). The CDR3 region is CASSLALDSVYGYTF. CDR3 nucleotides: TGTGCCAGCAGCTTGGCCCTGGACAGCGTTTATGGCTACACCTTC.

V is TRBV20-1 and J is TRBJ2-7; no definite D call. The CDR3 runs to 13 residues. With 2 bases removed from V and 3 bases from J, the gap between germline ends came to 11 bases. Germline assignment: CDR1 DFQATT and CDR2 SNEGSKA (reference sequence). CDR3 in DNA: TGCAGTGCTAGACCCCAGGCCATCTACGAGCAGTACTTC. It is translated as CSARPQAIYEQYF.

J is TRBJ2-5 and V is TRBV6-2 or TRBV6-3; D is unresolved. The V end lost 6 bases, the J end lost 5 bases, and 10 bases lay between the germline ends. Germline V lookup: CDR1 MNHEY, CDR2 SVGEGT. The CDR3 has 12 amino acids. The DNA for the CDR3 is TGTGCCAGCAGACTCTCGGCTGAGACCCAGTACTTC. Protein product: CASRLSAETQYF.

By its share, this clonotype is medium-sized. The chain has TRBV30 and TRBJ1-2, with D possibly being TRBD1 (5 bases). Germline loops: CDR1 GTSNPN, CDR2 SVGIG (reference sequence). Trimming cost V 6 bases and J 4 bases, with 15 bases left between them. The CDR3 covers 13 residues. Written as DNA, the CDR3 is TGTGCCTGTCCGGACCTGGGGGGCTATGGCTACACCTTC. Translating it yields CACPDLGGYGYTF.

This chain joins TRBV7-3 and TRBJ2-7, with D perhaps matching TRBD1 (6 bases). This CDR3 has 13 residues. V shed 6 bases and J shed 6 bases, with 15 bases lying between them. The germline CDR1 and CDR2 sequences are SGHTA and FQGTGA. The CDR3: CASRVSGVGEQYF. The DNA for the CDR3 is TGTGCCAGCAGAGTATCAGGGGTCGGCGAGCAGTACTTC.

This clonotype was detected only a few times. This chain joins TRBV20-1 and TRBJ2-3, with 8 bases aligning to TRBD2. Losses at the gene ends were 1 base for V and 5 bases for J; bases not matched to a gene: 8. Germline CDR1 DFQATT, CDR2 SNEGSKA (reference sequence). This CDR3 has 15 residues. The CDR3 loop is CSARVPAGVGDTQYF. The CDR3 coding sequence is TGCAGTGCTAGAGTTCCAGCGGGAGTTGGAGATACGCAGTATTTT.

This sequence joins TRBV7-6 and TRBJ2-1; no definite D call. The CDR3 runs 16 residues. Germline CDR1 and CDR2: SGHVS and FNYEAQ. Trimming took off 1 base at V and 1 base at J, with 11 bases between the two ends. CDR3 sequence reads: CASSLGVQPSYNEQFF. CDR3 in DNA: TGTGCCAGCAGCTTAGGCGTGCAGCCTTCCTACAATGAGCAGTTCTTC.

This rearrangement joins TRBV20-1 to TRBJ2-3; 9 nucleotides line up with TRBD2. The CDR3 is 14 amino acids. Looked up from germline, CDR1 is DFQATT and CDR2 is SNEGSKA (reference sequence). Unmatched junction bases numbered 5, after V lost 5 bases and J lost 2 bases. CDR3 protein: CSASSGTHTDTQYF. CDR3 DNA: TGCAGTGCTTCTAGCGGGACCCACACAGATACGCAGTATTTT.

This clonotype has a single count. The genes are TRBV6-1 and TRBJ1-2; D is uncertain. CDR3 length equals 15 residues. Germline V gene data show CDR1 as MNHNS and CDR2 as SASEGT. Trimming left V 10 bases short and J 5 bases short, with 23 bases between. The CDR3 nucleotides read TGTGCCACGCTCCCAAGCCATCCGGGAGGGTATGGCTACACCTTC. Translating it yields CATLPSHPGGYGYTF.

The V gene is TRBV19, the J gene TRBJ2-7, with 8 bases matching TRBD2. The CDR3 is 15 amino acids. Germline V gives CDR1 LNHDA, CDR2 SQIVND (reference sequence). Losses at the gene ends were 6 bases for V and 0 bases for J; bases not matched to a gene: 7. CDR3 residues: CASSRLATNSYEQYF. The DNA for the CDR3 is TGTGCCAGTAGCCGACTAGCGACAAACTCCTACGAGCAGTACTTC.

The chain employs TRBV5-1 and TRBJ1-5; no clear D. Between the trimmed V and J ends, which lost 2 bases and 0 bases, there was a span of 12 bases. Germline CDR1 and CDR2: SGHRS and YFSETQ. This CDR3 has 16 amino acids. CDR3: CASSFPHGDSNQPQHF. The DNA for the CDR3 is TGCGCCAGCAGCTTTCCCCATGGCGATAGCAATCAGCCCCAGCATTTT.

The rearrangement uses TRBV12-3 or TRBV12-4 and TRBJ2-5, with D uncertain. Trimming stripped 3 bases from V and 5 bases from J, with 4 bases between. The CDR3 spans 11 residues. The CDR3 region has the DNA TGTGCCAGCAGTTTGAGGGAGACCCAGTACTTC. Its translation is CASSLRETQYF.

This chain uses TRBV5-4 with TRBJ2-5, with 11 bases aligning to TRBD2. This CDR3 region has 16 residues. Germline V gene data show CDR1 as SGHNT and CDR2 as YYREEE (reference sequence). V was clipped by 4 bases and J by 5 bases; unmatched bases: 10. CDR3 sequence (DNA): TGTGCCAGCAGCCTTGCTATAGCGGGAGGGGAGGAGACCCAGTACTTC. It codes for CASSLAIAGGEETQYF. The full variable domain, its missing parts supplied by reference TRBV5-4 and TRBJ2-5, is ETGVTQSPTHLIKTRGQQVTLRCSSQSGHNTVSWYQQALGQGPQFIFQYYREEENGRGNFPPRFSGLQFPNYSSELNVNALELDDSALYLCASSLAIAGGEETQYFGPGTRLLVL.

V and J are TRBV28 and TRBJ2-3; D gene uncertain. V lost 2 bases and J 4 bases, leaving 19 bases between the germline ends. The CDR3 sequence is 17 residues long. Looked up from germline, CDR1 is MDHEN and CDR2 is SYDVKM. CDR3 amino acids: CASSLIQTPLSSDTQYF. DNA for the CDR3: TGTGCCAGCAGTTTAATTCAGACTCCCCTCTCATCAGATACGCAGTATTTT.

The chain uses TRBV11-2 and TRBJ1-2, with 9 bases lining up with TRBD1. CDR1 and CDR2 from the germline V gene are SGHAT and FQNNGV. CDR3 size: 13 residues. J was trimmed by 7 bases and V by 8 bases; bases with no gene match: 8. CDR3 sequence reads: CASGDRDRFGYTF. The CDR3 bases are TGTGCCAGCGGGGACAGGGATCGATTTGGCTACACCTTC.

This clonotype was picked up one time. The V and J genes are TRBV5-5 and TRBJ2-1, with 8 bases aligning to TRBD2. Germline V lookup: CDR1 SGHKS, CDR2 YYEKEE (reference sequence). V shed 3 bases and J 8 bases; nucleotides not matched to a gene: 4. The CDR3 runs to 13 residues. In DNA form, the CDR3 reads TGTGCCAGCAGCTCGGGGGGGGGCTATGAGCAGTTCTTC. Translated: CASSSGGGYEQFF.

V usage is TRBV6-5 and J usage is TRBJ2-1, with D possibly matching TRBD1 (6 bases). V was pared by 4 bases and J by 7 bases, with 23 bases between. CDR1 MNHEY and CDR2 SVGAGI come from the germline V gene. This CDR3 spans 17 amino acids. The CDR3 loop reads CASSSSRGQTPKNEQFF. The DNA for the CDR3 is TGTGCCAGCAGTTCCTCCCGTGGACAGACCCCAAAGAATGAGCAGTTCTTC.

The rearrangement joins TRBV21-1 to TRBJ2-1; TRBD2, the table's D call, lacks a check against the DNA. TRBV21-1 represents a pseudogene. CDR3 length: 15 amino acids. The CDR3 region has the DNA TGTGCCAGCAGCAGGACTAGCGGGAGAGGGAATGAGCAGTTCTTC. Its protein is CASSRTSGRGNEQFF.

This clonotype was found a few times. The J gene is TRBJ2-1, the V gene TRBV7-3, with D unresolved. Germline loops: CDR1 SGHTA, CDR2 FQGTGA. The ends were cut back, 4 bases at V and 6 bases at J, with 7 bases in the middle. The CDR3 consists of 12 residues. CDR3 amino acids: CASSSSSNEQFF. Here the CDR3 DNA reads TGTGCCAGCAGCTCCTCTAGCAATGAGCAGTTCTTC.

In this sample, this clonotype turned up a few times. The V call is TRBV20-1, the J call TRBJ2-3, with 8 bases matching TRBD2. CDR1 is DFQATT, CDR2 SNEGSKA, per germline (reference sequence). The V and J ends lost 7 bases and 4 bases, in that order; junction bases with no gene match: 22. This CDR3 spans 18 amino acids. This chain's CDR3 is CSVPRFAIAGGGADTQYF. DNA for the CDR3: TGCAGTGTCCCAAGGTTTGCAATCGCGGGAGGAGGAGCAGATACGCAGTATTTT.

This clonotype appeared a few times. The rearrangement uses TRBV27 and TRBJ2-5; 8 nucleotides match TRBD2. The length of the CDR3 is 13 residues. V was clipped by 7 bases and J by 4 bases; unmatched bases: 5. Germline CDR1 reads MNHEY; CDR2 reads SMNVEV (reference sequence). DNA of the CDR3: TGTGCCAGCACAGCGGGAGTGGGAGAGACCCAGTACTTC. It translates to CASTAGVGETQYF.

There are a few counts of this clonotype. The genes are TRBV20-1 and TRBJ2-1, with TRBD2 as a possible D gene (6 bases). The CDR3 is made up of 17 amino acids. Germline CDR1 is DFQATT and CDR2 is SNEGSKA (reference sequence). With 4 bases removed from V and 0 bases from J, the gap between germline ends came to 19 bases. The CDR3 region has the DNA TGCAGTGCTACCCCAAACGGGGACTCCCGCTCCTACAATGAGCAGTTCTTC. This encodes CSATPNGDSRSYNEQFF.

CDR3 residues: CASSERDRRQFANVLTF. For the CDR3, the DNA is TGTGCCAGCAGTGAGAGGGACAGGCGACAATTTGCCAACGTCCTGACTTTC. J is TRBJ2-6 and V is TRBV6-4; 8 nucleotides match TRBD1. This CDR3 comprises 17 residues. Germline V gene lookup returns CDR1 MRHNA and CDR2 SNTAGT. Trimming at V came to 3 bases and at J to 7 bases, leaving 11 bases not matched to a gene.

This clonotype was seen more than once but under ten times. The chain is built from TRBV4-2 and TRBJ1-1; D not certain. From germline, CDR1 is LGHNA and CDR2 YNFKEQ. This CDR3 comprises 13 residues. V was clipped by 6 bases and J by 5 bases, with 13 bases between them. CDR3 nucleotides: TGTGCCAGCAGTCAAACAGCGGGGACTGAAGCTTTCTTT. It encodes CASSQTAGTEAFF.

J is TRBJ1-1 and V is TRBV5-1; TRBD1 matches at 9 bases. The CDR3 has 17 amino acids. The V gene end was trimmed by 4 bases and the J gene end by 4 bases; junction bases not matched to a gene: 14. The germline V gene has CDR1 SGHRS and CDR2 YFSETQ. CDR3 loop: CASSATFRQGGGTEAFF. The CDR3 DNA reads as TGCGCCAGCAGCGCGACATTTCGACAGGGGGGTGGCACTGAAGCTTTCTTT.

The V gene is TRBV19, the J gene TRBJ2-1; D tentatively fits TRBD1 or TRBD2 (5 bases each). The CDR3 totals 15 residues. Deletions cut 1 base from V and 5 bases from J, with 12 bases between. Germline V CDR1 and CDR2: LNHDA, SQIVND (reference sequence). This chain's CDR3 is CASSIVGRANNEQFF. The CDR3 nucleotides read TGTGCCAGTAGTATAGTGGGGCGGGCTAACAATGAGCAGTTCTTC.

The chain links TRBV6-2 or TRBV6-3 to TRBJ2-7, with 13 nucleotides matching TRBD2. The germline V gene encodes CDR1 MNHEY and CDR2 SVGEGT. The CDR3 length is 15 residues. J lost 6 bases, V lost 5 bases, and 7 bases had no gene match. CDR3 nucleotides: TGTGCCAGCAGTGACCAGGGACTAGCGGGACTCGAGCAGTACTTC. The encoded protein is CASSDQGLAGLEQYF.

The chain is built from TRBV5-5 and TRBJ2-3; D unclear. The CDR3 is made up of 13 amino acids. The V gene lost 5 bases and the J gene lost 3 bases, with 10 bases spanning the gap. Germline V gene sequence: CDR1 SGHKS, CDR2 YYEKEE (reference sequence). The CDR3 nucleotides read TGTGCCAGCAGGCGCACGGCTACAGATACGCAGTATTTT. This translates into CASRRTATDTQYF.